This TCR beta chain is from a study of OX40 agonist ivuxolimab in advanced cancers. Study as a whole: Enrollees could have had prior anti-PD-1, anti-PD-L1 or anti-CTLA-4 therapy, which 30% to 50% had received.

Clones were sequenced by immunoSEQ multiplex PCR, and TCRdb holds only the in-frame ones, with some missing. Of about 30,000 clones detected, 79% appear once; the ten largest clones hold around 14%. Material: CD4+ or CD8+ T cells sorted from blood, obtained in a trial of the OX40 agonist ivuxolimab. The clonotype was recovered from an adult with an advanced solid tumor such as melanoma, head and neck, liver or kidney cancer.

The chain's CDR3 is CASSQSTGTPSNQPQHF. Written as DNA, the CDR3 is TGCGCCAGCAGCCAAAGCACAGGGACGCCTAGCAATCAGCCCCAGCATTTT. The chain joins TRBV4-1 to TRBJ1-5; the D gene is possibly TRBD1 (6 bases). The V gene's germline CDR1 is MGHRA and CDR2 YSYEKL. CDR3 size: 17 residues. V lost 2 bases, J lost 0 bases, and 14 bases lay in between.